This TCR beta chain is from a study of glioma-infiltrating T cells after dendritic cell vaccination (dated by TCRdb to between 2015 and 2016). As for the study more broadly: The cohort included some 15 glioblastoma patients drawn from Phase I and II dendritic cell vaccination trials, of whom 9 were newly diagnosed and 6 had recurrent disease. Between the early 2000s and the early 2010s, patients were given autologous tumor lysate-pulsed dendritic cell vaccination. To make the vaccine, monocyte-derived dendritic cells were cultured for six to eight days with IL-4 and GM-CSF and then pulsed overnight with autologous tumor lysate. Three intradermal dendritic cell vaccine injections were administered to patients at biweekly intervals in the arm below the axilla. In glioblastoma patients vaccinated with dendritic cells, deep sequencing of TCR beta CDR3 regions served to measure tumor-infiltrating lymphocyte content and to compare repertoires between tumor and blood. Survival after dendritic cell vaccination was correlated with TCR sequencing metrics, such as TIL content and the overlap between tumor and blood repertoires. General findings and caveats noted by the study authors: After dendritic cell vaccination, a higher estimated pretreatment TIL content predicted longer time to progression and overall survival. No direct relationship between TCR clonality and survival was found, suggesting a diverse polyclonal response may matter. The cohort was small and heterogeneous, with few patients having full blood and tumor sets and even fewer initial-recurrent tumor pairs. The response model built on TCR overlap across three groups was characterized as speculative, with prospective validation still needed.

Note on this clone: What this receptor recognizes is not known. Base qualities are missing; no much larger clone stands one base away.

Using the immunoSEQ assay, TCRB CDR3 regions were amplified from roughly 2.2 micrograms of genomic DNA, or from all available DNA when less than that was on hand. The multiplex PCR employed 60 forward primers targeting TCR V beta segments and 13 reverse primers targeting J beta segments. To estimate the number of reads per starting template, synthetic control templates were added to each sample at limiting dilution. Reads of 87 bp were generated by sequencing on the Illumina HiSeq System. Per the original workflow: PCR and sequencing errors were removed by a nearest neighbor algorithm that merged closely related sequences. TCR overlap was defined as the percentage of unique tumor TCR beta sequences that were also present in the same patient's peripheral blood. TCRdb stores this immuneACCESS table with in-frame sequences only. Part of the clones is absent; in the studies checked, under half of the shortfall reflects unresolved V genes, and no reason is known for the rest. D and trimming come from the DNA, and the V and J calls and clone size come from that table. The sample includes around 90,000 clones, with roughly four fifths observed a single time. Of the sample, roughly 2% falls within the top ten clones.

The time point tag for this specimen amounts to: after dendritic cell vaccination, including at tumor progression/relapse. Selection of patients required sufficient residual fresh-frozen tumor tissue and over two years of available survival data. Molecular status otherwise varied across the glioblastoma patients, but none of them carried an isocitrate dehydrogenase mutation. PBMC were collected before vaccination, two weeks after the third vaccination, and at tumor progression when it occurred. The Qiagen DNeasy Blood extraction Kit was used for extraction of genomic DNA. Trimmed from V: 7 bases; trimmed from J: 7 bases; junction bases lacking a gene match: 7. Looking up the germline V gene yields CDR1 MNHNS and CDR2 SASEGT. CDR3 length: 14 amino acids, cysteine to phenylalanine. The read is trimmed to its CDR3 DNA, 42 bases read in frame from base 1.

Sequencing was performed on blood, taken after dendritic cell vaccination. The clonotype originates from a human donor with glioblastoma. Rearrangement joined TRBV6-1 to TRBJ2-5, with 12 middle bases fitting TRBD2. The CDR3: CASTSGGASGTQYF. The nucleotides are TGTGCCAGCACTAGCGGGGGGGCCTCTGGGACCCAGTACTTC.